The clone carrying this TCR beta chain occurred many times. This sample was included in a study of T cells in Graves' hyperthyroidism and ophthalmopathy. V was clipped by 5 bases and J by 7 bases, with 15 bases between them. The length of the CDR3 is 13 residues. CDR1 is SGDLS and CDR2 is YYNGEE in the germline V gene. The CDR3 regions of TCR beta were amplified from RNA transcripts. First-round RT-PCR targeting the TCR CDR3 was performed with the HTBI primer set. TCRdb used MiXCR to reprocess the multiplex PCR reads, holding one entry per CDR3 protein. The sample holds fewer than 650,000 distinct CDR3 sequences, roughly 14% seen once.

The receptor was isolated from a woman aged 40 to 50 with Graves' ophthalmopathy. The chain carries TRBV9 and TRBJ2-5; a possible D gene is TRBD2 (5 bases). Sequences were obtained from blood. The CDR3 sequence is CASSNLREATQYF. CDR3 nucleotides: TGTGCCAGCAGTAACTTGAGGGAAGCGACCCAGTACTTC.